These 20 T cell receptor beta chains originate from one sample sequenced in a study of blood T cell repertoires in COVID-19. Assay used: immunoSEQ multiplex PCR; TCRdb lists only in-frame clones, some missing. The repertoire holds some 99,000 clones, with 85% to 90% as singletons. The sample consisted of peripheral blood. The receptors come from a woman aged 55-70 years in a cohort sampled during active or convalescent COVID-19.

In this sample, this clone turned up a few times. The chain is built from TRBV30 and TRBJ1-6, with D uncertain. The CDR3 spans 14 residues. Trimming shortened V by 2 bases and J by 13 bases, and 18 bases separated the two germline ends. From germline, CDR1 is GTSNPN and CDR2 SVGIG (reference sequence). CDR3 sequence (DNA): TGTGCCTGGAGTCGCTCGGAGGGCCTTTCCCCCCTCCACTTT. Its translation is CAWSRSEGLSPLHF.

The rearrangement uses TRBV6-5 and TRBJ2-7; D might be TRBD1 (6 bases). Germline V gives CDR1 MNHEY, CDR2 SVGAGI. Deletions cut 2 bases from V and 0 bases from J, with 11 bases between. The CDR3 contains 15 residues. Here the CDR3 DNA reads TGTGCCAGCAGTTACGGACAGTCACTCTCCTACGAGCAGTACTTC. Translation gives CASSYGQSLSYEQYF.

This chain joins TRBV5-4 and TRBJ2-5, with a weak D call TRBD1 (6 bases). This CDR3 has 13 residues. V lost 4 bases and J lost 5, with 12 bases in between. Germline-derived CDR1 and CDR2 are SGHNT and YYREEE (reference sequence). The CDR3 nucleotides are TGTGCCAGCAGCCGGACAGAGACGGAGACCCAGTACTTC. Protein: CASSRTETETQYF.

V is TRBV5-4 and J is TRBJ2-1; D perhaps matches TRBD2 (5 bases). Germline-derived CDR1 and CDR2 are SGHNT and YYREEE (reference sequence). This CDR3 is 16 amino acids long. The ends were cut back, 3 bases at V and 4 bases at J, with 17 bases in the middle. In DNA form, the CDR3 reads TGTGCCAGCAGCTCAATCGCACAGCGGATTTACAATGAGCAGTTCTTC. Protein product: CASSSIAQRIYNEQFF.

The V call is TRBV3-1 (or the pseudogene TRBV3-2), the J call TRBJ2-1; D is unclear. V lost 4 bases and J lost 5, with 6 bases in between. This CDR3 comprises 12 residues. Per germline, CDR1 LGHDT and CDR2 YNNKEL (reference sequence). The CDR3 bases are TGTGCCAGCAGCCGCGTGAACAATGAGCAGTTCTTC. Its protein product is CASSRVNNEQFF.

V usage is TRBV3-1 (or the pseudogene TRBV3-2) and J usage is TRBJ2-3, with 8 nucleotides matching TRBD1. With 1 base clipped from V and 9 bases from J, the junction kept 3 bases outside the gene matches. The CDR3 has 13 amino acids. Looked up from germline, CDR1 is LGHDT and CDR2 is YNNKEL (reference sequence). Written as DNA, the CDR3 is TGTGCCAGCAGCCAAGTCCGGACAGGGACGCAGTATTTT. Translated, it gives CASSQVRTGTQYF.

V usage is TRBV9 and J usage is TRBJ2-1; 10 nucleotides agree with TRBD2. CDR1 SGDLS and CDR2 YYNGEE come from the germline V gene. The J segment lost 10 bases and the V segment lost 0 bases, leaving 7 bases of the junction unmatched. CDR3 length: 15 residues. Here the CDR3 DNA reads TGTGCCAGCAGCGTAGATCAGCGGGGGGGCAGAGAGCAGTTCTTC. Protein product: CASSVDQRGGREQFF.

The rearrangement links TRBV25-1 to TRBJ2-3; 10 bases line up with TRBD2. V was clipped by 4 bases and J by 5 bases; unmatched bases: 3. Germline V gene data show CDR1 as MGHDK and CDR2 as SYGVNS. The CDR3 spans 14 residues. The CDR3 is CASSAGLAKDTQYF. Here the CDR3 DNA reads TGTGCCAGCAGTGCGGGACTAGCGAAAGATACGCAGTATTTT. Full variable domain (rest looked up from reference TRBV25-1 and TRBJ2-3): EADIYQTPRYLVIGTGKKITLECSQTMGHDKMYWYQQDPGMELHLIHYSYGVNSTEKGDLSSESTVSRIRTEHFPLTLESARPSHTSQYLCASSAGLAKDTQYFGPGTRLTVL.

The chain couples TRBV7-9 to TRBJ2-2, with 7 bases identical to TRBD2. J gave up 7 bases and V 7 bases, and 12 bases lay outside the gene matches. The CDR3 contains 15 residues. Germline CDR1 and CDR2: SEHNR and FQNEAQ (reference sequence). CDR3 protein: CASIQGRASFGELFF. The CDR3 DNA sequence: TGTGCCAGCATTCAAGGGAGGGCCAGCTTCGGGGAGCTGTTTTTT.

The rearrangement links TRBV4-2 to TRBJ1-5; D remains ambiguous. The CDR3 is 16 residues long. V gave up 0 bases and J gave up 3 bases, with 12 bases separating them. In germline, CDR1 is LGHNA, CDR2 YNFKEQ. The CDR3 sequence: CASSQDGGRINQPQHF. CDR3 nucleotide sequence: TGTGCCAGCAGCCAAGATGGAGGACGGATCAATCAGCCCCAGCATTTT.

The chain combines TRBV15 with TRBJ2-7; D is undetermined. The CDR3 has 12 amino acids. V was shortened by 8 bases and J by 6 bases, with 14 bases between the two germline ends. Germline CDR1 LNHNV, CDR2 YYDKDF (reference sequence). The chain's CDR3 is CATRGSLGEQYF. The CDR3, as DNA: TGTGCCACCCGAGGCTCCCTCGGCGAGCAGTACTTC.

The CDR3 DNA sequence: TGCGCCACCCAGACAGGGATCGGTGAAAAACTGTTTTTT. This encodes CATQTGIGEKLFF. The V and J genes are TRBV10-1 and TRBJ1-4; TRBD1 matches 7 bases. The germline V gene has CDR1 WNHNN and CDR2 SYGVQD (reference sequence). CDR3 size: 13 residues. After removal of 10 bases from V and 7 bases from J, the junction contained 9 bases not matched to a gene.

V and J are TRBV19 and TRBJ2-3, with 7 bases aligning to TRBD1. CDR1 and CDR2 (germline): LNHDA, SQIVND (reference sequence). There are 15 residues in the CDR3. The trim removed 4 bases at V and 5 bases at J, leaving 9 bases unmatched. The CDR3 loop reads CASSTLGTEVDTQYF. CDR3 DNA sequence: TGTGCCAGTAGTACACTCGGGACAGAGGTAGATACGCAGTATTTT.

The gene calls are TRBV11-1 and TRBJ1-1, with 8 bases lining up with TRBD1. The CDR3 extends over 14 amino acids. Unmatched junction bases numbered 7, after V lost 5 bases and J lost 5 bases. Germline CDR1 is SGHAT and CDR2 is FQDESV (reference sequence). CDR3 residues: CASSPRQGRTEAFF. In DNA, the CDR3 is TGTGCCAGCAGCCCCAGACAGGGGAGGACTGAAGCTTTCTTT.

This clone was detected a few times. The chain couples TRBV5-1 to TRBJ1-1; 8 bases align to TRBD1. V was clipped by 3 bases and J by 2 bases; unmatched bases: 3. CDR1 SGHRS and CDR2 YFSETQ come from the germline V gene. The CDR3 sequence is 14 residues long. The chain's CDR3 is CASSWAGGNTEAFF. Written as DNA, the CDR3 is TGCGCCAGCAGCTGGGCAGGGGGCAACACTGAAGCTTTCTTT.

J is TRBJ2-2 and V is TRBV2, with a tentative D call TRBD1 (5 bases). The CDR3 is 12 residues long. CDR1 SNHLY and CDR2 FYNNEI come from the germline V gene. The V end lost 6 bases, the J end lost 6 bases, and 8 bases lay between the germline ends. Written as DNA, the CDR3 is TGTGCCAGCAGAAGGGGCGCCGGGGAGCTGTTTTTT. It codes for CASRRGAGELFF.

The CDR3: CASSVGSGSFFTDTQYF. CDR3 nucleotides: TGCGCCAGCAGTGTAGGTAGCGGGAGTTTCTTCACAGATACGCAGTATTTT. The chain combines TRBV10-1 with TRBJ2-3, with 9 bases lining up with TRBD2. The length of the CDR3 is 17 residues. Unmatched junction bases numbered 10, after V lost 4 bases and J lost 2 bases. Germline CDR1 is WNHNN and CDR2 is SYGVQD (reference sequence).

The rearrangement joins TRBV6-4 to TRBJ2-2, with D possibly matching TRBD1 (5 bases). In germline, CDR1 is MRHNA, CDR2 SNTAGT. The CDR3 contains 14 residues. The V end was cut by 6 bases, the J end by 1 base, with 9 bases between. The CDR3 DNA reads as TGTGCCAGCAGGGAGCAGGGGAACACCGGGGAGCTGTTTTTT. It codes for CASREQGNTGELFF.

The CDR3 sequence is CASSRIRGSTEAFF. Written as DNA, the CDR3 is TGCGCCAGCAGTCGAATCCGGGGGAGCACTGAAGCTTTCTTT. The chain links TRBV10-1 to TRBJ1-1; D is possibly TRBD1 (5 bases). With 5 bases removed from V and 4 bases from J, the gap between germline ends came to 14 bases. Germline V gives CDR1 WNHNN, CDR2 SYGVQD (reference sequence). This CDR3 contains 14 residues.

The rearrangement uses TRBV28 and TRBJ2-5; TRBD2 aligns across 8 bases. Trimming cost V 1 base and J 5 bases; bases outside gene matches: 6. This CDR3 has 15 amino acids. Germline V gene lookup returns CDR1 MDHEN and CDR2 SYDVKM. The CDR3, as DNA: TGTGCCAGCAGTTTATTACAGGGACTAGTGGAGACCCAGTACTTC. Amino acids: CASSLLQGLVETQYF. The variable domain in full, completed from reference TRBV28 and TRBJ2-5, reads DVKVTQSSRYLVKRTGEKVFLECVQDMDHENMFWYRQDPGLGLRLIYFSYDVKMKEKGDIPEGYSVSREKKERFSLILESASTNQTSMYLCASSLLQGLVETQYFGPGTRLLVL.